This T cell receptor (beta chain) was sequenced during a study of OX40 agonist ivuxolimab in advanced cancers. Regarding the study as a whole: CD4+ and CD8+ blood T cells expanded clonally by week 6 at 0.1 to 3.0 mg/kg.

Only in-frame clones appear in the TCRdb table, and some are missing; sequencing was by immunoSEQ multiplex PCR. The profile shows 87,000 or so clones, around 85% of them singletons. Of note for this clone: Its specificity is not known.

The receptor's source is an adult with an advanced solid tumor such as melanoma, head and neck, liver or kidney cancer. This specimen consisted of CD4+ or CD8+ T cells sorted from blood, obtained in a trial of the OX40 agonist ivuxolimab.

CDR3 nucleotide sequence: TGTGCCAGCAGCTTGGCGCTGGCCTACGAGCAGTACTTC. Translation gives CASSLALAYEQYF. The gene calls are TRBV5-5 and TRBJ2-7; D is uncertain. The CDR3 covers 13 residues. V lost 0 bases and J lost 2, with 6 bases in between. Germline V gene lookup returns CDR1 SGHKS and CDR2 YYEKEE (reference sequence).